This passage covers 21 T cell receptor beta chains from one sample sequenced in a study of T cell changes during pregnancy in multiple sclerosis. Method: immunoSEQ multiplex PCR; TCRdb's copy keeps in-frame clones and lacks some. The sample holds about 59,000 clones, 87% seen once. Material for sequencing was peripheral blood from another person, used as feeder cells. Receptors originate from a human donor whose cells served as feeder cells for cultures in a pregnancy study.

The J gene is TRBJ2-6, the V gene TRBV18; D perhaps matches TRBD1 (5 bases). V shed 8 bases and J shed 0 bases, with 11 bases lying between them. In germline, CDR1 is KGHSH, CDR2 LQKENI. This CDR3 has 15 residues. This CDR3 is CASRLDSSGANVLTF. In DNA, the CDR3 is TGTGCCAGCCGCCTTGACAGCTCTGGGGCCAACGTCCTGACTTTC.

This chain links TRBV4-1 with TRBJ1-4, with TRBD1 identical over 7 bases. This CDR3 spans 15 amino acids. CDR1 and CDR2 (germline): MGHRA, YSYEKL. Trimming cost V 0 bases and J 11 bases; bases outside gene matches: 9. The CDR3 DNA reads as TGCGCCAGCAGCCAAGACCAGGACAGGTCCCTGAAACTGTTTTTT. It translates to CASSQDQDRSLKLFF.

The CDR3 DNA follows: TGTGCCAGCAGTCCGGACCTTGGATCCGCCAACGTCCTGACTTTC. Translation: CASSPDLGSANVLTF. This chain links TRBV27 with TRBJ2-6; D unclear. Trimming removed 5 bases from V and 7 bases from J, with 15 bases in between. This CDR3 has 15 residues. Germline V CDR1 and CDR2: MNHEY, SMNVEV (reference sequence). Supplemented by reference TRBV27 and TRBJ2-6, the full variable domain reads EAQVTQNPRYLITVTGKKLTVTCSQNMNHEYMSWYRQDPGLGLRQIYYSMNVEVTDKGDVPEGYKVSRKEKRNFPLILESPSPNQTSLYFCASSPDLGSANVLTFGAGSRLTVL.

The chain joins TRBV5-6 to TRBJ1-2; TRBD1 agrees at 7 bases. The CDR3 sequence is 14 residues long. V lost 2 bases and J lost 7; bases outside the gene matches: 8. CDR1 SGHDT and CDR2 YYEEEE come from the germline V gene. This CDR3 reads CASSLNRGQSGYTF. Written as DNA, the CDR3 is TGTGCCAGCAGCTTAAACAGGGGACAGAGTGGCTACACCTTC.

The genes are TRBV18 and TRBJ1-1, with 9 bases matching TRBD1. CDR3 size: 15 residues. Germline loops: CDR1 KGHSH, CDR2 LQKENI. With 3 bases clipped from V and 3 bases from J, the junction kept 5 bases outside the gene matches. The CDR3: CASSPGQGGDTEAFF. The CDR3 nucleotides are TGTGCCAGCTCACCGGGACAGGGTGGCGACACTGAAGCTTTCTTT.

This clone has a single count. This chain connects TRBV7-2 to TRBJ1-2, with D tentatively TRBD1 (6 bases). V was cut by 2 bases and J by 6 bases, with 16 bases left in between. Per germline, CDR1 SGHTA and CDR2 FQGNSA. This CDR3 spans 15 amino acids. This chain's CDR3 is CASSLYAGARNGYTF. The CDR3 bases are TGTGCCAGCAGCTTATACGCGGGGGCGAGAAATGGCTACACCTTC.

This chain links TRBV7-8 with TRBJ2-1; D uncertain. The CDR3 loop spans 15 amino acids. Germline assignment: CDR1 SGHVS and CDR2 FQNEAQ. Trimming stripped 5 bases from V and 6 bases from J, with 17 bases between. This CDR3 reads CASSRRHIYGNEQFF. The DNA of the CDR3 is TGTGCCAGCAGCCGCAGACACATCTACGGCAATGAGCAGTTCTTC.

The chain carries TRBV7-2 and TRBJ2-3; D not resolved. The CDR3 has 11 residues. Germline CDR1 SGHTA, CDR2 FQGNSA. Trimming cost V 5 bases and J 2 bases, with 2 bases left between them. The CDR3 protein is CASSTTDTQYF. In DNA form, the CDR3 reads TGTGCCAGCAGCACCACAGATACGCAGTATTTT. Using reference TRBV7-2 and TRBJ2-3 for the parts outside the CDR3, the full variable domain is GAGVSQSPSNKVTEKGKDVELRCDPISGHTALYWYRQSLGQGLEFLIYFQGNSAPDKSGLPSDRFSAERTGGSVSTLTIQRTQQEDSAVYLCASSTTDTQYFGPGTRLTVL.

The chain uses TRBV19 and TRBJ2-7; 10 bases agree with TRBD2. Looked up from germline, CDR1 is LNHDA and CDR2 is SQIVND (reference sequence). This CDR3 has 15 amino acids. V shed 5 bases, J shed 6 bases, and the junction held 10 bases outside the gene matches. The CDR3 protein is CASSRVVAGGGEQYF. In DNA, the CDR3 is TGTGCCAGTAGTCGTGTGGTAGCGGGAGGAGGCGAGCAGTACTTC.

This clone was seen a handful of times. V usage is TRBV25-1 and J usage is TRBJ1-6; tentatively, D is TRBD1 (5 bases). The CDR3 has 15 residues. The V gene's germline CDR1 is MGHDK and CDR2 SYGVNS. Trimming took 6 bases from V and 8 from J, leaving 17 bases between them. The CDR3 region has the DNA TGTGCCAGCAGCGCCGTTAGGGGTTGGCATTCACCCCTCCACTTT. It encodes CASSAVRGWHSPLHF.

The J gene is TRBJ2-2, the V gene TRBV18, with TRBD1 as a possible D gene (6 bases). Looked up from germline, CDR1 is KGHSH and CDR2 is LQKENI. The CDR3 covers 17 residues. Trimming stripped 5 bases from V and 1 base from J, with 17 bases between. The CDR3 DNA sequence: TGTGCCAGCTCATCATACAGGGTTACAGGGAACACCGGGGAGCTGTTTTTT. Translation gives CASSSYRVTGNTGELFF. The variable domain in full, with the rest retrieved from reference TRBV18 and TRBJ2-2, is NAGVMQNPRHLVRRRGQEARLRCSPMKGHSHVYWYRQLPEEGLKFMVYLQKENIIDESGMPKERFSAEFPKEGPSILRIQQVVRGDSAAYFCASSSYRVTGNTGELFFGEGSRLTVL.

The V gene is TRBV30, the J gene TRBJ2-1; 7 bases map to TRBD2. The V gene end was trimmed by 4 bases and the J gene end by 8 bases; junction bases not matched to a gene: 14. The germline CDR1 and CDR2 sequences are GTSNPN and SVGIG (reference sequence). The CDR3 is made up of 15 amino acids. The CDR3 here is CAWTYFGGSADEQFF. Written as DNA, the CDR3 is TGTGCCTGGACCTACTTTGGCGGGAGCGCCGATGAGCAGTTCTTC.

The V call is TRBV28, the J call TRBJ2-1; maybe TRBD2 (5 bases). Germline V gene sequence: CDR1 MDHEN, CDR2 SYDVKM. The CDR3 has 14 amino acids. The V gene lost 6 bases and the J gene lost 5 bases, with 14 bases spanning the gap. The CDR3, as DNA: TGTGCCAGCAGCGAGTGGGAGATAAACAATGAGCAGTTCTTC. Translation: CASSEWEINNEQFF.

The rearrangement joins TRBV2 to TRBJ1-5; TRBD1 agrees at 8 bases. Germline V gene sequence: CDR1 SNHLY, CDR2 FYNNEI. CDR3 length equals 17 residues. With 6 bases clipped from V and 0 bases from J, the junction kept 10 bases outside the gene matches. This CDR3 reads CASRAGGGIYSNQPQHF. In DNA, the CDR3 is TGTGCCAGCAGGGCAGGGGGCGGAATCTATAGCAATCAGCCCCAGCATTTT.

The chain combines TRBV6-1 with TRBJ2-1; D gene uncertain. Germline V CDR1 and CDR2: MNHNS, SASEGT. V lost 4 bases to trimming and J lost 0 bases, with 7 bases between them. The CDR3 runs 14 residues. The chain's CDR3 is CASSARGSYNEQFF. The CDR3 DNA reads TGTGCCAGCAGTGCCCGCGGCTCCTACAATGAGCAGTTCTTC.

V and J are TRBV7-8 and TRBJ1-1; TRBD1 might be the D (5 bases). Germline loops: CDR1 SGHVS, CDR2 FQNEAQ. Trimming cost V 8 bases and J 1 base, with 8 bases left between them. This CDR3 is built from 12 residues. The CDR3 spells CASSGGNTEAFF. In DNA, the CDR3 is TGTGCCAGCTCTGGGGGGAACACTGAAGCTTTCTTT.

The CDR3 region is CASSSSERNQPQHF. The CDR3 nucleotides read TGTGCCAGCAGCTCCTCGGAGAGGAATCAGCCCCAGCATTTT. The rearrangement links TRBV7-9 to TRBJ1-5; D not certain. Germline CDR1 SEHNR, CDR2 FQNEAQ (reference sequence). The CDR3 covers 14 residues. Trimming removed 4 bases at V and 4 bases at J, with 11 bases between.

Worth noting for this clone: The sample carries other DNA sequences with the same CDR3. This rearrangement joins TRBV7-9 to TRBJ1-1; D unclear. V lost 2 bases and J 0 bases, leaving 4 bases between the germline ends. Germline CDR1 SEHNR, CDR2 FQNEAQ (reference sequence). There are 13 residues in the CDR3. The CDR3 DNA is TGTGCCAGCAGCTTAAGGTTGAACACTGAAGCTTTCTTT. It codes for CASSLRLNTEAFF.

This chain uses TRBV4-3 with TRBJ1-6; D may be TRBD1 (6 bases). The CDR3 consists of 15 residues. Trimming took 0 bases from V and 8 from J, leaving 11 bases between them. The germline gives CDR1 LGHNA, CDR2 YSLEER. CDR3 protein: CASSQDGAGDSPLHF. CDR3 bases: TGCGCCAGCAGCCAAGATGGGGCAGGGGATTCACCCCTCCACTTT.

The V gene is TRBV7-8, the J gene TRBJ1-5, with TRBD1 matching 9 bases. Looked up from germline, CDR1 is SGHVS and CDR2 is FQNEAQ. J was trimmed by 6 bases and V by 3 bases; bases with no gene match: 3. The CDR3 has 14 residues. The CDR3 sequence is CASSFRDRVQPQHF. CDR3 bases: TGTGCCAGCAGCTTTAGGGACAGGGTTCAGCCCCAGCATTTT.

The V gene is TRBV9, the J gene TRBJ2-2, with TRBD2 matching 7 bases. Germline V gives CDR1 SGDLS, CDR2 YYNGEE. The CDR3 spans 13 residues. Trimming took 7 bases from V and 4 from J; bases not matched to a gene: 4. DNA for the CDR3: TGTGCCAGCGGGGGGGAACCCACCGGGGAGCTGTTTTTT. Translation: CASGGEPTGELFF.